The 27 T cell receptor beta chains reported below all come from one sample, sequenced in a study of blood T cell repertoires in COVID-19. Sequencing used immunoSEQ multiplex PCR; TCRdb keeps in-frame clones, though not all of them. The repertoire holds just under 20,000 clones, about 90% seen once, with around 10% in the top ten. The material sequenced was peripheral blood. These receptors were collected from a human donor in a cohort sampled during active COVID-19.

The genes are TRBV7-8 and TRBJ2-5; D possibly corresponds to TRBD2 (6 bases). The CDR3 loop spans 13 amino acids. V was shortened by 3 bases and J by 5 bases, with 10 bases between the two germline ends. Germline CDR1 reads SGHVS; CDR2 reads FQNEAQ. This CDR3 is CASSFRGWETQYF. CDR3 DNA: TGTGCCAGCAGCTTCCGGGGGTGGGAGACCCAGTACTTC.

The chain uses TRBV5-4 and TRBJ1-1; D is unclear. CDR1 is SGHNT and CDR2 is YYREEE in the germline V gene (reference sequence). This CDR3 has 13 residues. Trimming pared 3 bases from V and 0 bases from J, leaving 6 bases between. In DNA, the CDR3 is TGTGCCAGCAGCTCAGGATTGAACACTGAAGCTTTCTTT. Protein: CASSSGLNTEAFF.

The chain carries TRBV18 and TRBJ2-3; TRBD2 matches 9 bases. Germline lookup yields CDR1 KGHSH and CDR2 LQKENI. V lost 5 bases, J lost 4 bases, and 13 bases stayed unmatched. This CDR3 has 17 amino acids. In DNA form, the CDR3 reads TGTGCCAGCTCATCGAGAGTGGCGGGGGGGACCTCAGATACGCAGTATTTT. Translating it yields CASSSRVAGGTSDTQYF.

The rearrangement uses TRBV7-8 and TRBJ2-1; 7 bases map to TRBD1. V trimming: 7 bases; J trimming: 5 bases; junction bases outside the gene matches: 8. The CDR3 has 14 residues. The germline V gene encodes CDR1 SGHVS and CDR2 FQNEAQ. CDR3 DNA sequence: TGTGCCAGCACGAGACAGGGCAAAAACAATGAGCAGTTCTTC. It yields the protein CASTRQGKNNEQFF.

The chain carries TRBV11-2 and TRBJ2-3; 10 bases align to TRBD2. Germline V gene lookup returns CDR1 SGHAT and CDR2 FQNNGV. There are 15 residues in the CDR3. With 9 bases clipped from V and 5 bases from J, the junction kept 11 bases outside the gene matches. In nucleotides, the CDR3 is TGTGCCAGGAACTCTAGCGGGGGCCAAGGAGATACGCAGTATTTT. Amino acid sequence: CARNSSGGQGDTQYF. The whole variable domain, filled in from reference TRBV11-2 and TRBJ2-3, reads EAGVAQSPRYKIIEKRQSVAFWCNPISGHATLYWYQQILGQGPKLLIQFQNNGVVDDSQLPKDRFSAERLKGVDSTLKIQPAKLEDSAVYLCARNSSGGQGDTQYFGPGTRLTVL.

This rearrangement joins TRBV30 to TRBJ1-2; D gene unclear. The V end was cut by 3 bases, the J end by 8 bases, with 13 bases between. This CDR3 region has 12 residues. Per the germline V gene, CDR1 is GTSNPN and CDR2 is SVGIG (reference sequence). CDR3 sequence (DNA): TGTGCCTGGAGGGTGCAGGTGGAAGGCTACACCTTC. The encoded protein is CAWRVQVEGYTF.

V is TRBV19 and J is TRBJ1-1, with D uncertain. Germline V gene lookup returns CDR1 LNHDA and CDR2 SQIVND (reference sequence). With 7 bases removed from V and 4 bases from J, the gap between germline ends came to 16 bases. The length of the CDR3 is 14 residues. CDR3 amino acids: CASTLNPGSTEAFF. For the CDR3, the DNA is TGTGCCAGTACTTTAAACCCGGGATCCACTGAAGCTTTCTTT.

This clone was seen once. The genes are TRBV27 and TRBJ2-2; 10 bases agree with TRBD1. The CDR3 extends over 14 amino acids. With V trimmed by 5 bases and J by 7 bases, 4 bases remained unmatched. CDR1 and CDR2 from the germline V gene are MNHEY and SMNVEV (reference sequence). This CDR3 is CASSRGQGFGELFF. DNA of the CDR3: TGTGCCAGCAGTCGGGGACAGGGGTTCGGGGAGCTGTTTTTT.

This CDR3 is CATSRERAPGPYGYTF. The CDR3 nucleotides read TGTGCCACCAGCAGAGAGAGGGCCCCGGGCCCGTATGGCTACACCTTC. This chain uses TRBV15 with TRBJ1-2; no clear D gene. V gave up 0 bases and J gave up 5 bases, with 16 bases separating them. In germline, CDR1 is LNHNV, CDR2 YYDKDF (reference sequence). The CDR3 extends over 16 amino acids. Full variable domain (missing parts from reference TRBV15 and TRBJ1-2): DAMVIQNPRYQVTQFGKPVTLSCSQTLNHNVMYWYQQKSSQAPKLLFHYYDKDFNNEADTPDNFQSRRPNTSFCFLDIRSPGLGDTAMYLCATSRERAPGPYGYTFGSGTRLTVV.

V and J are TRBV6-4 and TRBJ1-6; TRBD1 matches at 8 bases. Unmatched junction bases numbered 6, after V lost 4 bases and J lost 7 bases. The germline V gene has CDR1 MRHNA and CDR2 SNTAGT. The CDR3 extends over 15 amino acids. The CDR3 region has the DNA TGTGCCAGCAGTGCCCTAGACAGGGGCAATTCACCCCTCCACTTT. Translating it yields CASSALDRGNSPLHF.

Of note for this clone: Mismatch with germline at one junction end may stem from a read error. CDR3 amino acids: CAWISKGQSFF. CDR3 nucleotides: TGTGCCTGGATATCCAAGGGACAGAGTTTCTTC. This chain joins TRBV30 and TRBJ1-2; 7 bases are shared with TRBD1. The CDR3 loop spans 11 amino acids. The V gene's germline CDR1 is GTSNPN and CDR2 SVGIG (reference sequence).

This sequence joins TRBV12-3 or TRBV12-4 and TRBJ2-1, with unresolved D. Between the trimmed V and J ends, which lost 6 bases and 6 bases, there was a span of 12 bases. The CDR3 is made up of 13 amino acids. CDR3 loop: CASRESGSNEQFF. The CDR3 DNA reads TGTGCCAGCAGGGAATCGGGTTCCAATGAGCAGTTCTTC.

A note on this clone: One end of the junction does not line up with germline, which may come from a read error. The V and J genes are TRBV7-8 and TRBJ2-7; 8 bases fit TRBD1. This CDR3 has 17 residues. Germline V gene data show CDR1 as SGHVS and CDR2 as FQNEAQ. CDR3 nucleotide sequence: TGTCCCAGCAACAACTATAAACGACAGGGGATCACCTACGAGCAGTACTTC. Protein product: CPSNNYKRQGITYEQYF.

Sample share makes this clone large. This chain links TRBV4-1 with TRBJ1-6; 7 bases map to TRBD1. There are 16 residues in the CDR3. Unmatched junction bases numbered 9, after V lost 4 bases and J lost 6 bases. The germline V gene has CDR1 MGHRA and CDR2 YSYEKL. CDR3 coding DNA: TGCGCCAGCAGCCGAACATCGACAGGGTCTAATTCACCCCTCCACTTT. Translation gives CASSRTSTGSNSPLHF.

The chain recombines TRBV7-9 with TRBJ2-5; TRBD2 might be the D (5 bases). CDR3 length: 13 residues. Germline V gives CDR1 SEHNR, CDR2 FQNEAQ (reference sequence). V dropped 5 bases and J dropped 2 bases, with 9 bases sitting between them. The CDR3 DNA follows: TGTGCCAGCAGCCCCGGACTGCAAGAGACCCAGTACTTC. Its translation: CASSPGLQETQYF.

The chain is built from TRBV7-9 and TRBJ1-2; 9 bases match TRBD1. The CDR3 runs 14 residues. The V segment lost 4 bases and the J segment 4 bases; nucleotides outside the gene matches: 4. Germline V CDR1 and CDR2: SEHNR, FQNEAQ (reference sequence). Here the CDR3 reads CASSSPTGGYGYTF. In nucleotides, the CDR3 is TGTGCCAGCAGCTCTCCGACAGGGGGCTATGGCTACACCTTC.

The chain couples TRBV19 to TRBJ2-2; 7 bases are a match to TRBD2. Losses at the gene ends were 3 bases for V and 12 bases for J; bases not matched to a gene: 1. There are 11 residues in the CDR3. CDR1 LNHDA and CDR2 SQIVND come from the germline V gene (reference sequence). The CDR3 nucleotides read TGTGCCAGTAGTATGGGGGGGAAGCTGTTTTTT. It encodes CASSMGGKLFF.

This chain joins TRBV21-1 and TRBJ2-6; whether TRBD1, the table's D call, matches the DNA was not checked. TRBV21-1 is tagged as a pseudogene. The CDR3 totals 17 residues. CDR3 amino acids: CASSLGPDRAGANVLTF. The CDR3, as DNA: TGTGCCAGCAGCCTAGGCCCCGACAGGGCTGGGGCCAACGTCCTGACTTTC.

This clone was detected only a few times. This rearrangement joins TRBV27 to TRBJ1-4; 9 nucleotides align to TRBD1. J was trimmed by 8 bases and V by 3 bases; bases with no gene match: 4. The CDR3 loop spans 14 amino acids. From germline, CDR1 is MNHEY and CDR2 SMNVEV (reference sequence). CDR3 region: CASSLGTGSEKLFF. CDR3 nucleotide sequence: TGTGCCAGCAGTTTGGGGACAGGGTCCGAAAAACTGTTTTTT.

The rearrangement joins TRBV20-1 to TRBJ2-1; 8 nucleotides match TRBD2. Trimming cost V 3 bases and J 7 bases; bases outside gene matches: 14. The CDR3 consists of 16 residues. Germline CDR1 and CDR2: DFQATT and SNEGSKA (reference sequence). CDR3 loop: CSASRHTGGSVNEQFF. CDR3 sequence (DNA): TGCAGTGCTAGTAGGCATACGGGGGGGTCTGTGAATGAGCAGTTCTTC.

J is TRBJ2-7 and V is TRBV7-8; 7 nucleotides agree with TRBD1. CDR3 length equals 15 residues. Per the germline V gene, CDR1 is SGHVS and CDR2 is FQNEAQ. V was clipped by 5 bases and J by 4 bases; unmatched bases: 11. The DNA of the CDR3 is TGTGCCAGCAGCCATCGACAGGGAAATTTATACGAGCAGTACTTC. It specifies CASSHRQGNLYEQYF.

A word on this clone: Other DNA sequences of this sample code for an identical CDR3. The CDR3 sequence is CASSLGVTGDNEQFF. The CDR3 DNA follows: TGCGCCAGCAGCTTGGGGGTGACAGGGGACAATGAGCAGTTCTTC. The rearrangement joins TRBV5-1 to TRBJ2-1, with TRBD1 identical over 8 bases. The V segment lost 0 bases and the J segment 5 bases; nucleotides outside the gene matches: 4. Germline assignment: CDR1 SGHRS and CDR2 YFSETQ. The CDR3 is made up of 15 amino acids.

This clone was picked up a small number of times. This sequence joins TRBV29-1 and TRBJ1-2; D might be TRBD1 (5 bases). CDR1 and CDR2 from the germline V gene are SQVTM and ANQGSEA. With 0 bases removed from V and 7 bases from J, the gap between germline ends came to 9 bases. There are 12 residues in the CDR3. The CDR3 nucleotides read TGCAGCGTTGAAGAGTCCGGGGGTGGCTACACCTTC. Protein sequence: CSVEESGGGYTF.

The gene calls are TRBV6-5 and TRBJ2-3; weak D call: TRBD1 (5 bases). CDR1 and CDR2 from the germline V gene are MNHEY and SVGAGI. The CDR3 runs 13 residues. Trimming took off 7 bases at V and 6 bases at J, with 14 bases between the two ends. The CDR3 DNA reads TGTGCCAGCAAGGGAACAGGTCTGGATACGCAGTATTTT. Amino acids: CASKGTGLDTQYF.

The rearrangement joins TRBV19 to TRBJ1-5; D unclear. Germline CDR1 is LNHDA and CDR2 is SQIVND (reference sequence). The length of the CDR3 is 15 residues. Trimming left V 3 bases short and J 7 bases short, with 16 bases between. The CDR3 region has the DNA TGTGCCAGTAGTATTTTCGGGGAGGGTGGGCAGCCCCAGCATTTT. As protein: CASSIFGEGGQPQHF.

The chain combines TRBV2 with TRBJ2-1; TRBD2 matches at 14 bases. The CDR3 has 15 residues. V was pared by 4 bases and J by 8 bases, with 4 bases of the junction left unmatched. From germline, CDR1 is SNHLY and CDR2 FYNNEI. The CDR3 region is CASSATSGGAYEQFF. CDR3 in DNA: TGTGCCAGCAGTGCGACTAGCGGGGGGGCATATGAGCAGTTCTTC.

V and J are TRBV7-9 and TRBJ1-2, with 10 nucleotides matching TRBD1. The CDR3 covers 15 residues. V was pared by 5 bases and J by 7 bases, with 10 bases of the junction left unmatched. Germline V gene sequence: CDR1 SEHNR, CDR2 FQNEAQ (reference sequence). CDR3 nucleotide sequence: TGTGCCAGCAGCGGGTCGGGACAGGGGCTTTTTGGCTACACCTTC. Translation: CASSGSGQGLFGYTF.